The T cell receptor (beta chain) under discussion was sequenced for a study of blood T cell repertoires in COVID-19. Study at large: The analysed material was cDNA or gDNA that came from T cells, B-cell-depleted T cells, or PBMCs.

In the original analysis: Amplified reference gene primers provided the basis for estimating nucleated cell counts. TCRdb's copy holds only in-frame clones and misses some; the assay was immunoSEQ multiplex PCR. D and trimming were read from the DNA, whereas the V and J calls and clone size are those reported in that table. The table has fewer than 200,000 clones, about 84% seen once. Sequencing was performed on PBMCs or T cells enriched from blood (not recorded which). The clonotype comes from a man aged 50 to 59 who had recovered from COVID-19.

The CDR3 DNA is TGTGCCAGCAGTTACCCCCCCGGGGGGGAGCTGTTTTTT. It is translated as CASSYPPGGELFF. This rearrangement joins TRBV6-5 to TRBJ2-2; D unclear. This CDR3 contains 13 residues. V was cut by 2 bases and J by 8 bases, with 9 bases left in between. Germline CDR1 and CDR2: MNHEY and SVGAGI.